This T cell receptor beta chain was sequenced during a study of blood T cell repertoires in COVID-19. Sequencing used immunoSEQ multiplex PCR; TCRdb keeps in-frame clones, though not all of them. The data hold some 200,000 clones, with roughly 84% observed a single time. Germline CDR1 LNHNV, CDR2 YYDKDF (reference sequence). V shed 0 bases, J shed 3 bases, and the junction held 8 bases outside the gene matches. The CDR3 contains 17 residues. Material: PBMCs or T cells enriched from blood (not recorded which). The receptor was derived from a man aged 35 to 55 who had recovered from COVID-19. This rearrangement joins TRBV15 to TRBJ2-3; 8 bases are a match to TRBD2. CDR3: CATSRDRAGGHTDTQYF. The CDR3 DNA follows: TGTGCCACCAGCAGAGATAGGGCGGGGGGCCATACAGATACGCAGTATTTT.